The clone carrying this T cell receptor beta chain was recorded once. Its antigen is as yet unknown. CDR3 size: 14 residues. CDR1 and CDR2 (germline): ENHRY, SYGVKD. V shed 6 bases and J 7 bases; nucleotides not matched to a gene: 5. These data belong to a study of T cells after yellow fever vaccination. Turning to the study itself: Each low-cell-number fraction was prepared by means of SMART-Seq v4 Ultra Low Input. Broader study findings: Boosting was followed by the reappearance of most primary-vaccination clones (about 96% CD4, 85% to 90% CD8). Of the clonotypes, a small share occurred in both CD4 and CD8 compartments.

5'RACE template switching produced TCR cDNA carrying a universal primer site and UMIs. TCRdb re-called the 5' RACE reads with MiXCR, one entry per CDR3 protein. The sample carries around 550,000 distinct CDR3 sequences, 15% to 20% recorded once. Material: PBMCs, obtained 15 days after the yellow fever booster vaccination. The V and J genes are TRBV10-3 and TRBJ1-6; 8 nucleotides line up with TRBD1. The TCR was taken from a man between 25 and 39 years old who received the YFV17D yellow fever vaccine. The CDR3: CAISGQGDNSPLHF. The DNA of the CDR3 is TGTGCCATCAGCGGACAGGGCGACAATTCACCCCTCCACTTT.